Listed below are T cell receptor beta chains from one sample, sequenced in a study of shared clonotypes between healthy human individuals. The data were produced by immunoSEQ multiplex PCR, yet TCRdb's version contains in-frame clones alone and is incomplete. The profile shows roughly 2,000,000 clones, approximately 95% of them singletons. The sample comprised naive CD8+ T cells sorted from blood. These receptors all stem from a young man in good health. CDR3s include the opening cysteine and the closing phenylalanine or tryptophan. Fields, in order: V gene, D gene, J gene, CDR3 protein, CDR3 DNA. D genes are given only for firm matches.

TRBV6-5	-	TRBJ2-7	CASSYGEGGEQYF	TGTGCCAGCAGTTACGGTGAAGGGGGAGAGCAGTACTTC
TRBV18	TRBD1	TRBJ2-7	CASSPEQGMSSYEQYF	TGTGCCAGCTCACCAGAACAGGGGATGAGCTCCTACGAGCAGTACTTC
TRBV28	-	TRBJ2-1	CASSLQIWAEFF	TGTGCCAGCAGTCTCCAGATCTGGGCTGAGTTCTTC
TRBV10-2	TRBD2	TRBJ2-2	CASSGTSGNTGELFF	TGCGCCAGCTCCGGGACTAGCGGGAACACCGGGGAGCTGTTTTTT
TRBV15	TRBD1	TRBJ2-7	CATTPDRGNEQYF	TGTGCCACCACTCCGGACAGGGGGAACGAGCAGTACTTC
TRBV27	-	TRBJ2-2	CASKGSPGELFF	TGTGCCAGCAAGGGTTCCCCCGGGGAGCTGTTTTTT
TRBV6-4	TRBD1	TRBJ1-5	CASLDRDRGPNQPQHF	TGTGCCAGCCTGGATCGGGACAGGGGGCCGAATCAGCCCCAGCATTTT
TRBV2	-	TRBJ1-2	CASSDGGTGPKRGYTF	TGTGCCAGCAGTGATGGGGGGACGGGGCCCAAGAGGGGCTACACCTTC
TRBV2	-	TRBJ2-7	CASSASGEQYF	TGTGCCAGCAGTGCTAGTGGGGAGCAGTACTTC
TRBV5-1	TRBD2	TRBJ2-2	CASSLAGGQTGELFF	TGCGCCAGCAGCTTAGCGGGAGGGCAAACCGGGGAGCTGTTTTTT
TRBV10-2	TRBD1	TRBJ2-7	CASREGTGLYHEQYF	TGCGCCAGCAGGGAGGGGACAGGGTTGTACCACGAGCAGTACTTC
TRBV4-1	-	TRBJ1-1	CASSQARNTEAFF	TGCGCCAGCAGCCAAGCCCGGAACACTGAAGCTTTCTTT
TRBV9	-	TRBJ2-2	CASSVEKSQGGTGELFF	TGTGCCAGCAGCGTAGAAAAAAGTCAGGGGGGCACCGGGGAGCTGTTTTTT
TRBV5-1	TRBD2	TRBJ2-2	CASSWDTSGGSPNTGELFF	TGCGCCAGCAGCTGGGATACTAGCGGGGGGTCTCCGAACACCGGGGAGCTGTTTTTT
TRBV28	-	TRBJ2-1	CASSLRRLEYNEQFF	TGTGCCAGCAGTTTAAGGCGACTAGAGTACAATGAGCAGTTCTTC
TRBV4-1	TRBD1	TRBJ1-6	CASSQVGQAYNSPLHF	TGCGCCAGCAGCCAAGTTGGACAGGCATATAATTCACCCCTCCACTTT
TRBV15	-	TRBJ1-4	CATSRGRPQGEKLFF	TGTGCCACCAGCAGAGGTAGGCCGCAGGGTGAAAAACTGTTTTTT